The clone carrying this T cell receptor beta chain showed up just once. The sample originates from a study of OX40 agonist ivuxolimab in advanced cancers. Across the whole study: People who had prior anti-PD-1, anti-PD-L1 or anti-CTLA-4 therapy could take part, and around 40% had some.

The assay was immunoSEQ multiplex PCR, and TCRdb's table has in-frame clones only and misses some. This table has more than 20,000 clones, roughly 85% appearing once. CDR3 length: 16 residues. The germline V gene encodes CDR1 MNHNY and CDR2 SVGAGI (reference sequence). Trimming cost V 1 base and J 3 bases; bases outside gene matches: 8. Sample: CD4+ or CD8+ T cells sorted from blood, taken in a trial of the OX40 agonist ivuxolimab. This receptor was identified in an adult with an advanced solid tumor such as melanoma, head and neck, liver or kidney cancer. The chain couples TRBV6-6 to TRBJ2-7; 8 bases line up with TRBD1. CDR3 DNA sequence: TGTGCCAGCAGTTACTGGCAGGGGGCTCAAGACTACGAGCAGTACTTC. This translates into CASSYWQGAQDYEQYF.